This T cell receptor beta chain appears in the sequencing data of a study of cytomegalovirus exposure and HLA in healthy donors. Study background: The Caucasian-associated ancestry cluster contained 75% to 85% of the roughly 370 genotyped donors. General study findings and limits: A classifier reportedly called cytomegalovirus status with high sensitivity and specificity.

Donors consisted of healthy bone marrow donors. Nominally healthy donors provided the samples, though records likely missed some immune exposures. PCR amplification relied on 60 Vbeta primers (plus 13 Jbeta primers). This table comes from immunoSEQ multiplex PCR, and its TCRdb copy is limited to in-frame clones, with some not included. The table lists more than 80,000 clones, roughly 73% of them singletons. The V gene lost 0 bases and the J gene lost 4 bases, with 11 bases spanning the gap. The CDR3 covers 15 residues. In germline, CDR1 is MGHRA, CDR2 YSYEKL. With regard to this clone: Its matching antigen is unknown.

The clonotype originates from a man aged 40-50 years in good health and CMV-seronegative. The specimen was PBMCs. The V call is TRBV4-1, the J call TRBJ2-3, with TRBD1 as a possible D gene (5 bases). The CDR3, as DNA: TGCGCCAGCAGCCAAGACAGGGTGTCGGCAGATACGCAGTATTTT. Translating gives CASSQDRVSADTQYF.